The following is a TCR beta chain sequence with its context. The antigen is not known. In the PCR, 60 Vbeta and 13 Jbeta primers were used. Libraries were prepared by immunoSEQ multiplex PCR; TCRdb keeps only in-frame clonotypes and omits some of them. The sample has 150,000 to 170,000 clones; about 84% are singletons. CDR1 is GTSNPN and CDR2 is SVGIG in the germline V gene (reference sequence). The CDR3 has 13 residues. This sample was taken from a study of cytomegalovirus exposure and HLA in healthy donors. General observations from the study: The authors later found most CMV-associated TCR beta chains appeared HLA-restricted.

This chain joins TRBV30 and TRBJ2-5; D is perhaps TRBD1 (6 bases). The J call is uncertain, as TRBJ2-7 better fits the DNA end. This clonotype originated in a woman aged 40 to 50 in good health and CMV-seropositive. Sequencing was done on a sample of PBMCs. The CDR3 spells CAWRQASSYEQYF. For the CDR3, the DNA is TGTGCCTGGCGACAGGCTAGCTCCTACGAGCAGTACTTC.